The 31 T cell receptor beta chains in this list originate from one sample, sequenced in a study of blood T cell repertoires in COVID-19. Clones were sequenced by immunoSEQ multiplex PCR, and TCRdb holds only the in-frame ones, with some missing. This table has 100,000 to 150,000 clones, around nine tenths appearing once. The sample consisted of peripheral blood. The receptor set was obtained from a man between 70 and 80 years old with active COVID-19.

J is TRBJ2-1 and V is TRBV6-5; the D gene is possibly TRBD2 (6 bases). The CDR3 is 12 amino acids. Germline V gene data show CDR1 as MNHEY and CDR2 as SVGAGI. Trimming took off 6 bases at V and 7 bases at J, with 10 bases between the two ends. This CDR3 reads CASSPTRNEQFF. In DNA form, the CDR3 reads TGTGCCAGCAGCCCGACTAGGAATGAGCAGTTCTTC.

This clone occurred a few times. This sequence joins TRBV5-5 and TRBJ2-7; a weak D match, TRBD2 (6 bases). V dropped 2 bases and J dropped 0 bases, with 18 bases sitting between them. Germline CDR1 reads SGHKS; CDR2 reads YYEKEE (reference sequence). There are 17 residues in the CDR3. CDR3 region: CASSFGLAWTNSYEQYF. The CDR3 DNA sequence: TGTGCCAGCAGCTTCGGGCTAGCGTGGACCAACTCCTACGAGCAGTACTTC.

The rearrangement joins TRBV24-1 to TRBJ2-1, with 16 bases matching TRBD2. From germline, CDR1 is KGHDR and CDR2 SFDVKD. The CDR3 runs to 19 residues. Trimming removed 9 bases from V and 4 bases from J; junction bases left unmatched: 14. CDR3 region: CATGPGLAGGPPAYNEQFF. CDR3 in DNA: TGTGCCACCGGGCCGGGACTAGCGGGAGGGCCCCCTGCTTACAATGAGCAGTTCTTC.

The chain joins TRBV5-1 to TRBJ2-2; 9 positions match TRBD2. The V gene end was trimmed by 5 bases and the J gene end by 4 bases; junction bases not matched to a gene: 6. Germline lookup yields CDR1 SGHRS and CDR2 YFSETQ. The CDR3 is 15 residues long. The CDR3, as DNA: TGCGCCAGCAGTCTTAGCGGGAGAGGCACCGGGGAGCTGTTTTTT. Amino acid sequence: CASSLSGRGTGELFF. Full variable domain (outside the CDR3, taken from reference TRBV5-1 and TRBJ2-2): KAGVTQTPRYLIKTRGQQVTLSCSPISGHRSVSWYQQTPGQGLQFLFEYFSETQRNKGNFPGRFSGRQFSNSRSEMNVSTLELGDSALYLCASSLSGRGTGELFFGEGSRLTVL.

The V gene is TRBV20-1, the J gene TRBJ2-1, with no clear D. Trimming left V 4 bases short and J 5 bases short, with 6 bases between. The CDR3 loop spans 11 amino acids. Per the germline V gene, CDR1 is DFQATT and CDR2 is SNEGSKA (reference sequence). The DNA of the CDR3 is TGCAGTGCTAAACTTGACAATGAGCAGTTCTTC. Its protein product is CSAKLDNEQFF.

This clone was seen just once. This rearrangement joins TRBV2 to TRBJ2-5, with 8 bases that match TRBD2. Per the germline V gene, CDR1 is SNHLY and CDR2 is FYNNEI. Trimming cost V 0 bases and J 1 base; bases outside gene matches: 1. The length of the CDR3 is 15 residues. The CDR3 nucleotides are TGTGCCAGCAGTGAAGCGGGGACTAGCCAAGAGACCCAGTACTTC. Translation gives CASSEAGTSQETQYF.

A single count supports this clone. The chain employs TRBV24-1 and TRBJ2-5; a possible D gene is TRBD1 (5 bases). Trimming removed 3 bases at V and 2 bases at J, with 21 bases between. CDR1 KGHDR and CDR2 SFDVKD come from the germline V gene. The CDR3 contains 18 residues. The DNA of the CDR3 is TGTGCCACCAGTGATCCTATGTCGGCTGTAGCAGGGCAAGAGACCCAGTACTTC. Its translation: CATSDPMSAVAGQETQYF.

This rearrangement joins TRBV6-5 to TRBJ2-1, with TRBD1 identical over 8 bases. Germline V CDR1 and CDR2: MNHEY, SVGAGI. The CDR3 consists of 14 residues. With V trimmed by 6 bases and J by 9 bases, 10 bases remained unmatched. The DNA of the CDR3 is TGTGCCAGCAGCCTCGGACAGGGAGACCTTGAGCAGTTCTTC. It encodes CASSLGQGDLEQFF.

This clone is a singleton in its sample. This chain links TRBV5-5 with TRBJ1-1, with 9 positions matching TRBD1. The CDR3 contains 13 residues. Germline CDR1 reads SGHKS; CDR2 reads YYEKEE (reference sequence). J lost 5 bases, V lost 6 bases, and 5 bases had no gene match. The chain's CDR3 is CASIRQGGTEAFF. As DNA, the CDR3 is TGTGCCAGCATCCGACAGGGGGGAACTGAAGCTTTCTTT.

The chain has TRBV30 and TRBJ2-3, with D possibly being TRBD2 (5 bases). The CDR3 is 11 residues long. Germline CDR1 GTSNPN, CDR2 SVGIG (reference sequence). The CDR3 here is CASESTDTQYF. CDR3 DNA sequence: TGTGCTAGCGAGAGCACAGATACGCAGTATTTT.

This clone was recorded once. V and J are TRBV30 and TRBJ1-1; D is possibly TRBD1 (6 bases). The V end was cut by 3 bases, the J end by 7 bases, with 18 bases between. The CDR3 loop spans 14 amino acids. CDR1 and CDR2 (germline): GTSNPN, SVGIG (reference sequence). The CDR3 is CAWRAGTLTGEAFF. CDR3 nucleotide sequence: TGTGCCTGGAGAGCAGGAACCCTGACAGGTGAAGCTTTCTTT.

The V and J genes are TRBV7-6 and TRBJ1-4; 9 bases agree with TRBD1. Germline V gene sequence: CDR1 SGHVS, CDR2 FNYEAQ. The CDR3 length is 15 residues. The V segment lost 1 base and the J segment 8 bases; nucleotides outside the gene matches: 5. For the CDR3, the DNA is TGTGCCAGCAGCTTAGGAAACGGACAGGGGGAAAAACTGTTTTTT. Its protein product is CASSLGNGQGEKLFF.

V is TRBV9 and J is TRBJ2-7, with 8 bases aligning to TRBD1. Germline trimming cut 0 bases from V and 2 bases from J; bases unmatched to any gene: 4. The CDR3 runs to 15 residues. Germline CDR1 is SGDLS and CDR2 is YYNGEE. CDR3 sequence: CASSVAGTGTYEQYF. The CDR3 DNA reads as TGTGCCAGCAGCGTAGCCGGGACAGGTACCTACGAGCAGTACTTC.

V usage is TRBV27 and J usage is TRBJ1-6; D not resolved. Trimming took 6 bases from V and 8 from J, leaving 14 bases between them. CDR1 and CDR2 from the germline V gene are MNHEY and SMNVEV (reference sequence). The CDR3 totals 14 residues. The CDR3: CASRGSRFDSPLHF. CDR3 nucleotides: TGTGCCAGCAGGGGGAGCAGGTTTGATTCACCCCTCCACTTT.

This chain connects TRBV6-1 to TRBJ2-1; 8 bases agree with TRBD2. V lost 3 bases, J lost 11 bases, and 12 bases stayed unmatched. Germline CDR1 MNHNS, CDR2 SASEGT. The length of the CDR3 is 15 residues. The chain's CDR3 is CASSEMSSGAIKQFF. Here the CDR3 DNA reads TGTGCCAGCAGTGAGATGAGTAGCGGGGCGATTAAGCAGTTCTTC.

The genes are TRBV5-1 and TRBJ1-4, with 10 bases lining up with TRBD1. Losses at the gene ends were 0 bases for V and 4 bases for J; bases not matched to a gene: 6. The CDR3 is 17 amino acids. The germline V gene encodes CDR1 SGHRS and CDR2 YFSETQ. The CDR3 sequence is CASSLGDRGDNNEKLFF. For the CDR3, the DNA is TGCGCCAGCAGCTTGGGGGACAGGGGAGATAATAATGAAAAACTGTTTTTT. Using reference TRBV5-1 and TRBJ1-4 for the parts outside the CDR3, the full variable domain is KAGVTQTPRYLIKTRGQQVTLSCSPISGHRSVSWYQQTPGQGLQFLFEYFSETQRNKGNFPGRFSGRQFSNSRSEMNVSTLELGDSALYLCASSLGDRGDNNEKLFFGSGTQLSVL.

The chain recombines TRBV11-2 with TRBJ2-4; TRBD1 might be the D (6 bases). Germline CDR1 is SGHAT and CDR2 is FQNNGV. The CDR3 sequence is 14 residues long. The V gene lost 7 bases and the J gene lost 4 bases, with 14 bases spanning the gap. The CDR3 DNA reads TGTGCCAGCACCCAGGGACACCTAAAAAACATTCAGTACTTC. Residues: CASTQGHLKNIQYF.

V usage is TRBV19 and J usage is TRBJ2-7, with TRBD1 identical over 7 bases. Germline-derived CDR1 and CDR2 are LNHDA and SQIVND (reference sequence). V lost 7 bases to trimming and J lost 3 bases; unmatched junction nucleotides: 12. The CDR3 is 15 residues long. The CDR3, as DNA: TGTGCCAGTACAATGACAGGGAAGTCCTACTACGAGCAGTACTTC. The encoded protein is CASTMTGKSYYEQYF.

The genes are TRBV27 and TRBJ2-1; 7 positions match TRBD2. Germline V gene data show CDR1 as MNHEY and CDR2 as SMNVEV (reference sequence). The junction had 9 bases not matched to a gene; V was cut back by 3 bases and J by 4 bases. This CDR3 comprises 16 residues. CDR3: CASSFIIAGGYNEQFF. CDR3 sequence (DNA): TGTGCCAGCAGTTTTATTATAGCGGGTGGTTACAATGAGCAGTTCTTC.

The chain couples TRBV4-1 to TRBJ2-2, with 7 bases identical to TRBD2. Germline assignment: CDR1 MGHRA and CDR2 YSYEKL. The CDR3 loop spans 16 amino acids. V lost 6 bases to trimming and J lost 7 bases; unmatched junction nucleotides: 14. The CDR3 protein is CASSPGPAGVSGELFF. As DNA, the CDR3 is TGCGCCAGCAGTCCGGGACCGGCGGGAGTTAGCGGGGAGCTGTTTTTT.

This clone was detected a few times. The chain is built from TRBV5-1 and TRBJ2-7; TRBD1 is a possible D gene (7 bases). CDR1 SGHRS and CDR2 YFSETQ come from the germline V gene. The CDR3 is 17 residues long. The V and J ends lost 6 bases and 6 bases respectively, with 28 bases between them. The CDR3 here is CASNSCGRQGRDCEQYF. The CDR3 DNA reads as TGCGCCAGCAACTCATGTGGGAGACAGGGCCGGGACTGCGAGCAGTACTTC. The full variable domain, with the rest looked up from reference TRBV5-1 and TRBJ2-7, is KAGVTQTPRYLIKTRGQQVTLSCSPISGHRSVSWYQQTPGQGLQFLFEYFSETQRNKGNFPGRFSGRQFSNSRSEMNVSTLELGDSALYLCASNSCGRQGRDCEQYFGPGTRLTVT.

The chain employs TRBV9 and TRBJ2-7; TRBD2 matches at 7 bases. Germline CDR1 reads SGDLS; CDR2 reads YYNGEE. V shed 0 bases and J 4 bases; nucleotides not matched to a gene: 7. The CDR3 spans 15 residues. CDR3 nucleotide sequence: TGTGCCAGCAGCGTAGGGGGAGGGAGGGCTTACGAGCAGTACTTC. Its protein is CASSVGGGRAYEQYF.

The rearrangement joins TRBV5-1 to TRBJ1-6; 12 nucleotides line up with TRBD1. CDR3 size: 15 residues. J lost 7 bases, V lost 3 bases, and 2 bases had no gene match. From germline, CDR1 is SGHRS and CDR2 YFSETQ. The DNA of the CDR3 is TGCGCCAGCAGCTCGGGACAGGGGGCGAATTCACCCCTCCACTTT. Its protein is CASSSGQGANSPLHF.

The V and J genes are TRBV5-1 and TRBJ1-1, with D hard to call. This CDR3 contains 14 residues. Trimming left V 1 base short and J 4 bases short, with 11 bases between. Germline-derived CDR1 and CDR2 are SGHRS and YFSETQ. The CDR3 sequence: CASSLRGFGTEAFF. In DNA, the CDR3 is TGCGCCAGCAGCTTGCGAGGCTTTGGCACTGAAGCTTTCTTT.

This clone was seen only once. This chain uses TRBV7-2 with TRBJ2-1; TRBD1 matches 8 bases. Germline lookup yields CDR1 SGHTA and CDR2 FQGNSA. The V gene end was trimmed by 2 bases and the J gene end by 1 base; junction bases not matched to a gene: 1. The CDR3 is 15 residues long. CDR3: CASSLNRGSYNEQFF. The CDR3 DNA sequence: TGTGCCAGCAGCTTAAACAGGGGGTCCTACAATGAGCAGTTCTTC.

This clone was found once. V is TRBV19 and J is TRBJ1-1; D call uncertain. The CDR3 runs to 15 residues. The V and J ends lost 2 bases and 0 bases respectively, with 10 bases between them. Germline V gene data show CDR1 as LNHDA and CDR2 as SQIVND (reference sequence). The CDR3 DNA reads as TGTGCCAGTAGTATAATGGCAGGAATGAACACTGAAGCTTTCTTT. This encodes CASSIMAGMNTEAFF.

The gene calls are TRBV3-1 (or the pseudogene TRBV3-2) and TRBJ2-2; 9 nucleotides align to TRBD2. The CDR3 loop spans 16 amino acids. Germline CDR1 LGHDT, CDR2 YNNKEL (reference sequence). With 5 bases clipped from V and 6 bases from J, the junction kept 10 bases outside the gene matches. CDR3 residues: CASSFGAGGPPGELFF. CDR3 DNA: TGTGCCAGCAGCTTTGGCGCGGGAGGGCCCCCCGGGGAGCTGTTTTTT.

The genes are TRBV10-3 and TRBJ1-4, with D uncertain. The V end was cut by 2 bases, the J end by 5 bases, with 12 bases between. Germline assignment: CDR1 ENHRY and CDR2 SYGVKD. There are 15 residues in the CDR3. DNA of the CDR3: TGTGCCATCAGTGAGAGAAGCGGAAACAATGAAAAACTGTTTTTT. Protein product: CAISERSGNNEKLFF.

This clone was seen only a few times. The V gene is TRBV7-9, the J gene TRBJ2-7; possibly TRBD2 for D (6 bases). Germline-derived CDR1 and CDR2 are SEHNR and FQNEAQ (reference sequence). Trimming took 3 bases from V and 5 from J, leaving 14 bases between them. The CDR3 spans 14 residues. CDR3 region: CASSFWDFDHEQYF. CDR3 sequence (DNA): TGTGCCAGCAGCTTTTGGGACTTCGACCACGAGCAGTACTTC. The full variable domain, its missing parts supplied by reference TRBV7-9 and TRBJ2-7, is DTGVSQNPRHKITKRGQNVTFRCDPISEHNRLYWYRQTLGQGPEFLTYFQNEAQLEKSRLLSDRFSAERPKGSFSTLEIQRTEQGDSAMYLCASSFWDFDHEQYFGPGTRLTVT.

In DNA form, the CDR3 reads TGCGCCAGCAGCATTACAGGGGGCAAGGACCAGCCCCAGCATTTT. Translation gives CASSITGGKDQPQHF. The chain recombines TRBV5-1 with TRBJ1-5, with 9 bases matching TRBD1. Germline V lookup: CDR1 SGHRS, CDR2 YFSETQ. V was clipped by 4 bases and J by 7 bases; unmatched bases: 9. The length of the CDR3 is 15 residues. The variable domain in full, with the rest retrieved from reference TRBV5-1 and TRBJ1-5, is KAGVTQTPRYLIKTRGQQVTLSCSPISGHRSVSWYQQTPGQGLQFLFEYFSETQRNKGNFPGRFSGRQFSNSRSEMNVSTLELGDSALYLCASSITGGKDQPQHFGDGTRLSIL.

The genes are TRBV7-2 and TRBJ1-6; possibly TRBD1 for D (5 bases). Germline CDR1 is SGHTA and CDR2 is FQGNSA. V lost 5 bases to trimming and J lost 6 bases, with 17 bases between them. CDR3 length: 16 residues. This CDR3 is CASSPRAGPSNSPLHF. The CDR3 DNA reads TGTGCCAGCAGCCCCAGGGCGGGACCGAGTAATTCACCCCTCCACTTT.